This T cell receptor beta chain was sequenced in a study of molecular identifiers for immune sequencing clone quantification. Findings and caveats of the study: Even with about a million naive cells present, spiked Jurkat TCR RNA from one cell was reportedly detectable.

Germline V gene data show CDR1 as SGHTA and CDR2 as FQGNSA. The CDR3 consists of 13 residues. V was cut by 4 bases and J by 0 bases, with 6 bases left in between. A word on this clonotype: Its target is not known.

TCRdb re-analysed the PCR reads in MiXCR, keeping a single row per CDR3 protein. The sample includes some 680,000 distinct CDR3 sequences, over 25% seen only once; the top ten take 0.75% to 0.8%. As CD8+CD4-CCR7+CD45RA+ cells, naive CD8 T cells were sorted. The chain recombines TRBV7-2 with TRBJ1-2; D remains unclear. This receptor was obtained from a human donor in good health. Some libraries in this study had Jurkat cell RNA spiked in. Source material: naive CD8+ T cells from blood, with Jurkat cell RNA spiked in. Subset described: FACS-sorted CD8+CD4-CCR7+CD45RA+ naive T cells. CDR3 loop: CASSSLPNYGYTF. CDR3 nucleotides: TGTGCCAGCAGCTCCCTCCCTAACTATGGCTACACCTTC.